This T cell receptor beta chain was recovered during a study of identical twins. This clonotype was recorded at least ten times. The antigen is unknown. The study, taken as a whole, reports: Sequences that were out-of-frame, alpha and twin-shared displayed an excess of low generation probability. Memory repertoires showed no such pattern, whereas abundant cord blood beta clonotypes carried fewer insertions.

V lost 3 bases and J 4 bases, leaving 11 bases between the germline ends. Per germline, CDR1 SGDLS and CDR2 YYNGEE. The CDR3 is 14 residues long. Each CDR3 protein is one row after TCRdb ran MiXCR on the 5' RACE reads. The data hold approximately 700,000 distinct CDR3 sequences, with around a sixth observed a single time. The sample was also reused in another study, on T cells expressing NK-cell markers.

This receptor was identified in a young woman in good health. The J gene is TRBJ1-3, the V gene TRBV9; D uncertain. The specimen sequenced was PBMCs. The CDR3 is CASSGREVGNTIYF. The CDR3 coding sequence is TGTGCCAGCAGCGGACGTGAGGTGGGAAACACCATATATTTT.